This T cell receptor beta chain was captured by sequencing in a study of cytomegalovirus exposure and HLA in healthy donors. As concerns this clone: Its antigen is still unknown.

The study ran its PCR with 60 Vbeta and 13 Jbeta primers. The table came from immunoSEQ multiplex PCR; TCRdb's copy has only in-frame clones and leaves some out. Of 100,000 to 150,000 clones listed, just under 75% are singletons. Donors consisted of healthy bone marrow donors. Study conclusions and caveats: No immune exposure information besides CMV serostatus was available.

The clonotype was recovered from a man between 60 and 75 years old in good health and CMV-seropositive. Sequencing input: PBMCs.

CDR3: CASSPSGTGSNEQFF. CDR3 nucleotides: TGTGCCAGCAGTCCCTCGGGGACAGGGAGCAATGAGCAGTTCTTC. The V call is TRBV6-5, the J call TRBJ2-1; 9 nucleotides line up with TRBD1. Unmatched junction bases numbered 8, after V lost 5 bases and J lost 6 bases. Germline V gives CDR1 MNHEY, CDR2 SVGAGI. This CDR3 spans 15 amino acids.